These 28 T cell receptor beta chains were all obtained from the same sample, sequenced in a study of cytomegalovirus exposure and HLA in healthy donors. Method: immunoSEQ multiplex PCR; TCRdb's copy keeps in-frame clones and lacks some. The sample lists 200,000 to 250,000 clones, 90% to 95% occurring once. The sample consisted of PBMCs. The receptors derive from a woman aged 18-30 years in good health and CMV-seronegative.

The genes are TRBV6-6 and TRBJ2-1, with a tentative D call TRBD2 (5 bases). Trimming left V 8 bases short and J 7 bases short, with 12 bases between. CDR1 and CDR2 (germline): MNHNY, SVGAGI (reference sequence). The CDR3 covers 12 residues. The CDR3 sequence is CASSGLTNEQFF. The CDR3 DNA reads as TGTGCCAGCTCTGGACTGACTAATGAGCAGTTCTTC.

The chain uses TRBV19 and TRBJ2-7, with 7 nucleotides matching TRBD2. Germline loops: CDR1 LNHDA, CDR2 SQIVND (reference sequence). The trim removed 10 bases at V and 5 bases at J, leaving 8 bases unmatched. The CDR3 runs to 12 residues. CDR3 region: CATGGGADEQYF. The DNA for the CDR3 is TGTGCCACCGGGGGAGGGGCTGACGAGCAGTACTTC.

This chain uses TRBV19 with TRBJ2-7, with 11 bases matching TRBD1. Germline loops: CDR1 LNHDA, CDR2 SQIVND (reference sequence). The CDR3 totals 13 residues. The ends lost 5 bases at V and 6 bases at J; junction bases unmatched: 3. CDR3 protein: CASSAGQGGEQYF. The CDR3 region has the DNA TGTGCCAGTAGTGCGGGACAGGGGGGCGAGCAGTACTTC.

This CDR3 reads CSVGTGLRSYEQYF. CDR3 DNA sequence: TGCAGCGTTGGGACAGGGTTAAGGTCCTACGAGCAGTACTTC. The rearrangement links TRBV29-1 to TRBJ2-7; 8 bases fit TRBD1. V dropped 4 bases and J dropped 1; count of bases not matched to a gene: 6. CDR1 is SQVTM, CDR2 ANQGSEA, per germline. This CDR3 comprises 14 residues.

This clone was recorded a few times. This chain links TRBV28 with TRBJ2-7, with 8 bases that match TRBD1. The CDR3 has 15 amino acids. Germline CDR1 reads MDHEN; CDR2 reads SYDVKM. The V gene end was trimmed by 4 bases and the J gene end by 4 bases; junction bases not matched to a gene: 9. The DNA of the CDR3 is TGTGCCAGCAGTTCCACGGACAGGGTTGGTTACGAGCAGTACTTC. Translating gives CASSSTDRVGYEQYF. The full variable domain, in which reference TRBV28 and TRBJ2-7 provide the parts outside the CDR3, is DVKVTQSSRYLVKRTGEKVFLECVQDMDHENMFWYRQDPGLGLRLIYFSYDVKMKEKGDIPEGYSVSREKKERFSLILESASTNQTSMYLCASSSTDRVGYEQYFGPGTRLTVT.

This clone was seen more than once but under ten times. This chain connects TRBV4-1 to TRBJ1-1, with TRBD1 identical over 7 bases. From germline, CDR1 is MGHRA and CDR2 YSYEKL. J lost 1 base, V lost 0 bases, and 2 bases had no gene match. This CDR3 is built from 15 residues. In nucleotides, the CDR3 is TGCGCCAGCAGCCAAGAGGGGACAGAGAACACTGAAGCTTTCTTT. Translated, it gives CASSQEGTENTEAFF.

J is TRBJ2-1 and V is TRBV4-1; no reliable D call. V lost 0 bases and J lost 0, with 12 bases in between. The CDR3 loop spans 17 amino acids. The germline CDR1 and CDR2 sequences are MGHRA and YSYEKL. DNA of the CDR3: TGCGCCAGCAGCCAAGAGGTGGGCGCGAGCTCCTACAATGAGCAGTTCTTC. Translated: CASSQEVGASSYNEQFF.

This rearrangement joins TRBV30 to TRBJ2-3, with 9 bases identical to TRBD2. Germline V gene sequence: CDR1 GTSNPN, CDR2 SVGIG (reference sequence). This CDR3 is 13 amino acids long. J gave up 3 bases and V 7 bases, and 5 bases lay outside the gene matches. The CDR3 DNA reads TGTGCCTCGCGGGAGGGTAGGACAGATACGCAGTATTTT. Its protein product is CASREGRTDTQYF.

This clone is a singleton in its sample. The J gene is TRBJ2-7, the V gene TRBV5-4, with 11 bases fitting TRBD2. The CDR3 spans 19 residues. The germline V gene has CDR1 SGHNT and CDR2 YYREEE (reference sequence). The V segment lost 4 bases and the J segment 0 bases; nucleotides outside the gene matches: 15. Written as DNA, the CDR3 is TGTGCCAGCAGCCCATCAGGGTCTAGCGGGAGGATAAGCTCCTACGAGCAGTACTTC. It codes for CASSPSGSSGRISSYEQYF.

V is TRBV4-1 and J is TRBJ2-1; maybe TRBD1 (6 bases). Germline V gives CDR1 MGHRA, CDR2 YSYEKL. The V and J ends lost 6 bases and 8 bases respectively, with 14 bases between them. This CDR3 has 13 amino acids. The CDR3: CASSPGPGDEQFF. In DNA, the CDR3 is TGCGCCAGCAGTCCTGGCCCAGGGGATGAGCAGTTCTTC.

As concerns this clone: Other DNA sequences in this specimen translate into the identical CDR3. This sequence joins TRBV6-5 and TRBJ1-5, with 11 bases that match TRBD1. V lost 8 bases and J lost 4; bases outside the gene matches: 1. There are 13 residues in the CDR3. Germline lookup yields CDR1 MNHEY and CDR2 SVGAGI. This CDR3 is CASGQGANQPQHF. CDR3 nucleotide sequence: TGTGCCAGCGGACAGGGGGCAAATCAGCCCCAGCATTTT.

The V gene is TRBV5-1, the J gene TRBJ2-7; 10 nucleotides align to TRBD2. Per germline, CDR1 SGHRS and CDR2 YFSETQ. The CDR3 extends over 16 amino acids. J lost 6 bases, V lost 4 bases, and 13 bases had no gene match. The CDR3 sequence is CASSPTASGSIGEQYF. DNA for the CDR3: TGCGCCAGCAGCCCCACAGCTAGCGGGAGTATAGGCGAGCAGTACTTC. The entire variable domain, with the rest obtained from reference TRBV5-1 and TRBJ2-7, is as follows: KAGVTQTPRYLIKTRGQQVTLSCSPISGHRSVSWYQQTPGQGLQFLFEYFSETQRNKGNFPGRFSGRQFSNSRSEMNVSTLELGDSALYLCASSPTASGSIGEQYFGPGTRLTVT.

The chain carries TRBV30 and TRBJ2-2; tentatively, D is TRBD1 (5 bases). Germline CDR1 and CDR2: GTSNPN and SVGIG (reference sequence). Trimming removed 4 bases from V and 11 bases from J, with 20 bases in between. This CDR3 is 14 amino acids long. CDR3 loop: CAWTRYRPLGELFF. The CDR3 DNA reads TGTGCCTGGACTCGTTACAGGCCTTTGGGAGAGCTGTTTTTT. Using reference TRBV30 and TRBJ2-2 for the parts outside the CDR3, the full variable domain is SQTIHQWPATLVQPVGSPLSLECTVEGTSNPNLYWYRQAAGRGLQLLFYSVGIGQISSEVPQNLSASRPQDRQFILSSKKLLLSDSGFYLCAWTRYRPLGELFFGEGSRLTVL.

This clone was detected only once. The CDR3 is CASRPPGSDYGYTF. The CDR3 DNA is TGTGCCAGCAGACCTCCAGGGTCTGACTATGGCTACACCTTC. The V gene is TRBV28, the J gene TRBJ1-2; TRBD1 might be the D (5 bases). Deletions cut 6 bases from V and 3 bases from J, with 14 bases between. The CDR3 length is 14 residues. The germline CDR1 and CDR2 sequences are MDHEN and SYDVKM.

The rearrangement uses TRBV25-1 and TRBJ1-6, with 8 nucleotides matching TRBD1. The CDR3 has 14 amino acids. The ends lost 6 bases at V and 15 bases at J; junction bases unmatched: 13. The germline gives CDR1 MGHDK, CDR2 SYGVNS. CDR3 coding DNA: TGTGCCAGCAGAGATCAGGGGGCGCTCGGTCGCCTCCACTTT. This sequence encodes CASRDQGALGRLHF.

The V gene is TRBV5-4, the J gene TRBJ2-7; 8 nucleotides agree with TRBD1. The CDR3 is made up of 15 amino acids. V gave up 4 bases and J gave up 3 bases; unmatched junction bases: 9. Germline CDR1 reads SGHNT; CDR2 reads YYREEE (reference sequence). The CDR3 sequence: CASSPGQGGIYEQYF. The CDR3, as DNA: TGTGCCAGCAGCCCTGGACAGGGCGGGATCTACGAGCAGTACTTC.

V usage is TRBV25-1 and J usage is TRBJ2-1; 9 nucleotides line up with TRBD2. The CDR3 loop spans 17 amino acids. Germline V gene sequence: CDR1 MGHDK, CDR2 SYGVNS. J gave up 7 bases and V 6 bases, and 16 bases lay outside the gene matches. The CDR3 DNA is TGTGCCAGCAGCTCACGGCCTAGCGGGACTGGGGGGAATGAGCAGTTCTTC. Translation gives CASSSRPSGTGGNEQFF.

This chain links TRBV29-1 with TRBJ2-1; D possibly corresponds to TRBD2 (7 bases). Trimming left V 5 bases short and J 4 bases short, with 18 bases between. This CDR3 has 15 amino acids. Germline CDR1 SQVTM, CDR2 ANQGSEA. The CDR3 bases are TGCAGCGTTACCGAGGGGGGGGCGTTATACAATGAGCAGTTCTTC. The encoded protein is CSVTEGGALYNEQFF.

The CDR3 DNA reads TGTGCCAGCAGCTCCGAACCGGGACTCTCGACCTATGGCTACACCTTC. It specifies CASSSEPGLSTYGYTF. The chain is built from TRBV7-3 and TRBJ1-2, with a weak D call TRBD1 (5 bases). This CDR3 has 16 amino acids. V lost 4 bases and J 4 bases, leaving 19 bases between the germline ends. Germline V lookup: CDR1 SGHTA, CDR2 FQGTGA.

The genes are TRBV9 and TRBJ1-3; D ambiguous. The ends were cut back, 4 bases at V and 4 bases at J, with 6 bases in the middle. This CDR3 is built from 12 residues. CDR1 SGDLS and CDR2 YYNGEE come from the germline V gene. The CDR3 region has the DNA TGTGCCAGCAGCAATGAGGGAAACACCATATATTTT. This sequence encodes CASSNEGNTIYF. Using reference TRBV9 and TRBJ1-3 for the parts outside the CDR3, the full variable domain is DSGVTQTPKHLITATGQRVTLRCSPRSGDLSVYWYQQSLDQGLQFLIQYYNGEERAKGNILERFSAQQFPDLHSELNLSSLELGDSALYFCASSNEGNTIYFGEGSWLTVV.

CDR3 bases: TGTGCCAGTAGGGATCGGGGCCTAGCGGGAGGGCCGGCCTACAATGAGCAGTTCTTC. Translation gives CASRDRGLAGGPAYNEQFF. The gene calls are TRBV19 and TRBJ2-1; 12 nucleotides match TRBD2. The length of the CDR3 is 19 residues. Germline V gives CDR1 LNHDA, CDR2 SQIVND (reference sequence). With V trimmed by 6 bases and J by 2 bases, 14 bases remained unmatched.

V gene TRBV5-1 combines with J gene TRBJ1-2; 9 bases agree with TRBD1. Germline CDR1 is SGHRS and CDR2 is YFSETQ. CDR3 length equals 14 residues. With V trimmed by 4 bases and J by 7 bases, 8 bases remained unmatched. Here the CDR3 reads CASSGGTGWFGYTF. CDR3 DNA sequence: TGCGCCAGCAGCGGTGGGACAGGGTGGTTTGGCTACACCTTC.

V usage is TRBV27 and J usage is TRBJ2-1, with 13 bases lining up with TRBD2. The CDR3 has 15 residues. Looked up from germline, CDR1 is MNHEY and CDR2 is SMNVEV (reference sequence). V shed 2 bases and J 9 bases; nucleotides not matched to a gene: 4. This chain's CDR3 is CASSLGTSGTSEQFF. As DNA, the CDR3 is TGTGCCAGCAGTTTAGGGACTAGCGGGACTAGTGAGCAGTTCTTC.

The genes are TRBV9 and TRBJ2-3; 9 nucleotides match TRBD1. V lost 0 bases to trimming and J lost 3 bases; unmatched junction nucleotides: 8. The CDR3 spans 17 residues. Germline V gene data show CDR1 as SGDLS and CDR2 as YYNGEE. CDR3 region: CASSVGTGARNTDTQYF. The CDR3 DNA sequence: TGTGCCAGCAGCGTAGGGACAGGGGCTAGGAATACAGATACGCAGTATTTT.

This chain uses TRBV28 with TRBJ1-2, with 11 bases matching TRBD1. The CDR3 sequence is 15 residues long. Per germline, CDR1 MDHEN and CDR2 SYDVKM. V lost 5 bases and J lost 7; bases outside the gene matches: 9. The CDR3 loop reads CASSPTGTGGGGYTF. The CDR3 bases are TGTGCCAGCAGTCCCACCGGGACAGGGGGGGGTGGCTACACCTTC.

The V gene is TRBV5-4, the J gene TRBJ2-2, with 13 positions matching TRBD2. This CDR3 spans 18 amino acids. CDR1 and CDR2 from the germline V gene are SGHNT and YYREEE (reference sequence). Trimming at V came to 4 bases and at J to 4 bases, leaving 10 bases not matched to a gene. CDR3 nucleotide sequence: TGTGCCAGCAGCCCACGGACTAGCGGGAGCTTGGGCACCGGGGAGCTGTTTTTT. Amino acid sequence: CASSPRTSGSLGTGELFF. Using reference TRBV5-4 and TRBJ2-2 for the parts outside the CDR3, the full variable domain is ETGVTQSPTHLIKTRGQQVTLRCSSQSGHNTVSWYQQALGQGPQFIFQYYREEENGRGNFPPRFSGLQFPNYSSELNVNALELDDSALYLCASSPRTSGSLGTGELFFGEGSRLTVL.

The V gene is TRBV9, the J gene TRBJ2-2; 11 nucleotides match TRBD2. Germline loops: CDR1 SGDLS, CDR2 YYNGEE. V was clipped by 2 bases and J by 4 bases; unmatched bases: 4. There are 16 residues in the CDR3. In DNA, the CDR3 is TGTGCCAGCAGCGTTAGCGGGAGGGCCCTCACCGGGGAGCTGTTTTTT. Its translation is CASSVSGRALTGELFF. Full variable domain (rest looked up from reference TRBV9 and TRBJ2-2): DSGVTQTPKHLITATGQRVTLRCSPRSGDLSVYWYQQSLDQGLQFLIQYYNGEERAKGNILERFSAQQFPDLHSELNLSSLELGDSALYFCASSVSGRALTGELFFGEGSRLTVL.

This chain links TRBV6-5 with TRBJ2-3; TRBD1 aligns across 8 bases. The V segment lost 8 bases and the J segment 4 bases; nucleotides outside the gene matches: 5. The CDR3 is made up of 13 amino acids. Germline CDR1 is MNHEY and CDR2 is SVGAGI. For the CDR3, the DNA is TGTGCCAGCGGGAGACAGGGGCCAGATACGCAGTATTTT. It yields the protein CASGRQGPDTQYF.